This is a list of T cell receptor beta chains from one sample in a study of regulatory T cells in long-lasting Graves disease. TCRdb recomputed calls from the multiplex PCR reads with MiXCR, one row per CDR3 protein. This sample has 300,000 to 500,000 distinct CDR3 sequences, with around 21% found just once. The sequencing used peripheral blood mononuclear cells (PBMCs), collected when the disease was refractory, from a patient treated with antithyroid drugs. These receptors all come from a female donor with Graves disease. The CDR3 runs from the conserved cysteine through the conserved F or W. Fields, in order: clone size, V gene, D gene, J gene, CDR3 DNA, CDR3 protein. D genes are given only for firm matches. Part of the rows lack a size; the others show once, few, many or a class for expanded clones.

few,TRBV6-1,-,TRBJ2-7,TGTGCCAGCAGTGAAAGGGAGGTCTACGAGCAGTACTTC,CASSEREVYEQYF
-,TRBV7-2,-,TRBJ1-2,TGTGCCAGCAGGGGACTAGGGAACTATGGCTACACCTTC,CASRGLGNYGYTF
-,TRBV9,TRBD1,TRBJ1-5,TGTGCCAGCAGCCAACAAGGACAGGGTTTTGAGCCCCAGCATTTT,CASSQQGQGFEPQHF
-,TRBV7-3,-,TRBJ2-7,TGTGCCAGCAGCTCCGGAGGGGGGGCAAACGAGCAGTACTTC,CASSSGGGANEQYF
many,TRBV7-9,-,TRBJ2-7,TGTGCCAGCAGCCTACAGAGTTACGAGCAGTACTTC,CASSLQSYEQYF
few,TRBV15,-,TRBJ1-4,TGTGCCACCAGCTCAACCTTAGCAGCCGGGAATGAAAAACTGTTTTTT,CATSSTLAAGNEKLFF
-,TRBV3-1,-,TRBJ2-7,TGTGCCAGCAGCCAAGGTTGGTCTCTTGGCGGGAATAACGAGCAGTACTTC,CASSQGWSLGGNNEQYF
many,TRBV5-1,-,TRBJ2-7,TGCGCCAGCAGCTCCAGCGTTAACTACGAGCAGTACTTC,CASSSSVNYEQYF
-,TRBV5-8,-,TRBJ2-7,TGTGCCAGCAGCTCCCGACAGCTTATCTCCTACGAGCAGTACTTC,CASSSRQLISYEQYF
-,TRBV5-1,-,TRBJ2-7,TGCGCCAGCAGCTTCTTGGCAGGGCAGACCCACGAGCAGTACTTC,CASSFLAGQTHEQYF
-,TRBV7-2,TRBD1,TRBJ1-1,TGTGCCAGCAGAGACCAACAGGGGATGGGCACTGAAGCTTTCTTT,CASRDQQGMGTEAFF
-,TRBV6-2/TRBV6-3,TRBD1,TRBJ1-1,TGTGCCAGCAGTTACCCCGGGGACAGGAGGGATACTGAAGCTTTCTTT,CASSYPGDRRDTEAFF
-,TRBV19,TRBD1,TRBJ1-1,TGTGCCAGTAGCACCCGGGACAGGAACACTGAAGCTTTCTTT,CASSTRDRNTEAFF
many,TRBV12-3/TRBV12-4,-,TRBJ1-5,TGTGCCAGCAGTTTAGCACTAAATCAGCCCCAGCATTTT,CASSLALNQPQHF
many,TRBV28,TRBD1,TRBJ2-2,TGTGCCAGCAGTGGCCCATCCCCCGGGACAGGGAACACCGGGGAGCTGTTTTTT,CASSGPSPGTGNTGELFF
few,TRBV9,TRBD1,TRBJ2-2,TGTGCCAGCAGCGTAGTTGTAGGGACAGGAGTCCCCGGGGAGCTGTTTTTT,CASSVVVGTGVPGELFF
many,TRBV28,-,TRBJ1-5,TGTGCCAGCAGTTTGAGGGGCCCATCGGATCAGCCCCAGCATTTT,CASSLRGPSDQPQHF
many,TRBV7-2,-,TRBJ1-1,TGTGCCAGCAGCTTACTCTCGACATCCCAACTGGGTGAAGCTTTCTTT,CASSLLSTSQLGEAFF
many,TRBV12-3/TRBV12-4,-,TRBJ1-5,TGTGCCAGCAGTTTAGCTGAGAATCAGCCCCAGCATTTT,CASSLAENQPQHF
few,TRBV18,TRBD1,TRBJ1-3,TGTGCCAGCTCACCGGCACAGGGGGCTGGAAACACCATATATTTT,CASSPAQGAGNTIYF
-,TRBV7-2,-,TRBJ2-3,TGTGCCAGCAGCTTTATAAGCGACACAGATACGCAGTATTTT,CASSFISDTDTQYF
-,TRBV28,TRBD2,TRBJ2-1,TGTGCCACCCACATAGCGGGGTCGGTTTACAATGAGCAGTTCTTC,CATHIAGSVYNEQFF
many,TRBV27,TRBD1,TRBJ1-2,TGTGCCAGCAGTGCCGACGGGACAGTCTATGGCTACACCTTC,CASSADGTVYGYTF
many,TRBV28,-,TRBJ2-5,TGTGCCAGCACCCCCGCGAGGTGGGAGGAGACCCAGTACTTC,CASTPARWEETQYF
few,TRBV6-6,-,TRBJ2-2,TGTGCCAGCAGTTACTCGACTTCGGGGGAGCTGTTTTTT,CASSYSTSGELFF
-,TRBV20-1,-,TRBJ2-7,TGCAGTGCTAGCCCCTCCTTGAGCTCCTACGAGCAGTACTTC,CSASPSLSSYEQYF
many,TRBV15,TRBD1,TRBJ2-5,TGTGCCACCAGCAGAGGGGGGACAGGGAGAGAGACCCAGTACTTC,CATSRGGTGRETQYF
many,TRBV6-1,TRBD1,TRBJ1-1,TGTGCCACTTGCCCGAAGGGGACAGTGAACACTGAAGCTTTCTTT,CATCPKGTVNTEAFF
few,TRBV5-1,-,TRBJ1-1,TGCGCCAGCAGTCTGGGTGTGGACAGTGAAGCTTTCTTT,CASSLGVDSEAFF
many,TRBV11-2,-,TRBJ1-1,TGTGCCAGCAGCTTAGGGCGAGGAGATGTCGACACTGAAGCTTTCTTT,CASSLGRGDVDTEAFF
many,TRBV6-2/TRBV6-3,-,TRBJ1-5,TGTGCCAGCAGTACTCTGGGGAAAAATCAGCCCCAGCATTTT,CASSTLGKNQPQHF
-,TRBV29-1,TRBD2,TRBJ2-2,TGCAGCGTTGGGACTAGCGGATACACCGGGGAGCTGTTTTTT,CSVGTSGYTGELFF
few,TRBV7-2,TRBD2,TRBJ2-5,TGTGCCAGCACCCCCGGGACTAGTAGCGAGACCCAGTACTTC,CASTPGTSSETQYF
-,TRBV20-1,TRBD1,TRBJ1-5,TGCAGTGCTAGGATTGGGACAGGGGGCAATCAGCCCCAGCATTTT,CSARIGTGGNQPQHF
many,TRBV6-8,TRBD1,TRBJ2-5,TGTGCCAGCAGTTACGGACAGGGGGCCAACCAAGAGACCCAGTACTTC,CASSYGQGANQETQYF
many,TRBV2,-,TRBJ2-7,TGTGCCAGCAGCGGATACGAGCAGTACTTC,CASSGYEQYF
-,TRBV24-1,-,TRBJ2-2,TGTGCCACCAGTGATTTGCCCATGGGGGCTAGTAGCACCGGGGAGCTGTTTTTT,CATSDLPMGASSTGELFF
few,TRBV10-2,TRBD2,TRBJ2-7,TGCGCCAGCAGTGAATGGCTAGCGGGAGACTACGAGCAGTACTTC,CASSEWLAGDYEQYF
-,TRBV6-1,-,TRBJ1-5,-,CASSVFYEQYFGPGNQPQHF
few,TRBV19,TRBD2,TRBJ2-5,TGTGCCAGTAGTTATGGGGGACTAGCGGGACTTCAAGAGACCCAGTACTTC,CASSYGGLAGLQETQYF
-,TRBV19,-,TRBJ2-4,TGTGCCAGTAGTGAGTGGGAGGAAGGTAAAAACATTCAGTACTTC,CASSEWEEGKNIQYF
few,TRBV6-5,-,TRBJ2-5,TGTGCCAGCAGTTACTCGGACTGGCAAGAGACCCAGTACTTC,CASSYSDWQETQYF
many,TRBV24-1,TRBD2,TRBJ2-7,TGTGCCACCGGACTAGCGGAGAGAGAACGTTTCGAGCAGTACTTC,CATGLAERERFEQYF
many,TRBV30,TRBD1,TRBJ2-2,TGTGCCTGGAGCGCGCCCGACAGGGGGATCGGGGAGCTGTTTTTT,CAWSAPDRGIGELFF
-,TRBV5-1,TRBD1,TRBJ1-1,TGCGCCAGCAGCTTGGTGGGTCAGGGGGTGAACACTGAAGCTTTCTTT,CASSLVGQGVNTEAFF